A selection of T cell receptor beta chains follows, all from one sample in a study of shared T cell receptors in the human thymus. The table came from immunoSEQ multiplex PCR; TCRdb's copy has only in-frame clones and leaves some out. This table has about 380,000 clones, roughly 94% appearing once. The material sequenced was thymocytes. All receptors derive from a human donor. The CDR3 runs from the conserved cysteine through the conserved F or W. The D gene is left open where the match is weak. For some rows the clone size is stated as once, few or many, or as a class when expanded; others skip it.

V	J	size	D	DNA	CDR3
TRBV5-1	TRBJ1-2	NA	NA	TGCGCCAGCAGCCTGAACGTATCGGGGGGCCGGAGTGAACATGGCTACACCTTC	CASSLNVSGGRSEHGYTF
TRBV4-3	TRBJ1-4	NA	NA	TGCGCCAGCAGCCAAGACAGGTTGGGTAGGGAAAAACTGTTTTTT	CASSQDRLGREKLFF
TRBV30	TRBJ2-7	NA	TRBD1	TGTGCCTGGAGCGACAGGGTTGGGTACGAGCAGTACTTC	CAWSDRVGYEQYF
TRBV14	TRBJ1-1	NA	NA	TGTGCCAGCCAGCCGGCCATTCCGCCTGAAGCTTTCTTT	CASQPAIPPEAFF
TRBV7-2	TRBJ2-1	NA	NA	TGTGCCAGCAGCCAAAGTGGATACTCCTACAATGAGCAGTTCTTC	CASSQSGYSYNEQFF
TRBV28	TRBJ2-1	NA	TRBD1	TGTGCCAGCAGTCGAGGTCCCCGGGCTCCCCGGGACAGGGTCCGGAATGAGCAGTTCTTC	CASSRGPRAPRDRVRNEQFF
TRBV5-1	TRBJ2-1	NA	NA	TGCGCCAGCATAACAGGCATCTCCTACAATGAGCAGTTCTTC	CASITGISYNEQFF
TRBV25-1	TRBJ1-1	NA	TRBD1	TGTGCCAGCACCAACACAGGGGTGAACACTGAAGCTTTCTTT	CASTNTGVNTEAFF
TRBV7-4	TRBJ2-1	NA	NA	TGTGCCAGCAGCTTAGAATCTGGGCAGGACGGGTACAATGAGCAGTTCTTC	CASSLESGQDGYNEQFF
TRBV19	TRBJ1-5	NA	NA	TGTGCCAGTAGTATCCGGGGCTTCAATCAGCCCCAGCATTTT	CASSIRGFNQPQHF
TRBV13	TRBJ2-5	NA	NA	TGTGCCAGCAGCTTCACAGGGCAAGAGACCCAGTACTTC	CASSFTGQETQYF
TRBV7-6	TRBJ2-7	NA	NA	TGTGCCAGCAGCTTAATTTCGACTAGCTACGAGCAGTACTTC	CASSLISTSYEQYF
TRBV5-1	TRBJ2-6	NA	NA	TGCGCCAGCAGCTTTGGAGGGGCAGGGGCCAACGTCCTGACTTTC	CASSFGGAGANVLTF
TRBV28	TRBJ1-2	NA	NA	TGTGCCAGCAGTTTTAGAGGGGACCCTTTAAGCTATGGCTACACCTTC	CASSFRGDPLSYGYTF
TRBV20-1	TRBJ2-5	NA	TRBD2	TGCACCGTGGGGGGGAGGGAGACCCAGTACTTC	CTVGGRETQYF
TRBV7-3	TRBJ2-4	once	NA	TGTGCCAGCAGCCCCAAACCCAGCAGGGCCAAAAACATTCAGTACTTC	CASSPKPSRAKNIQYF
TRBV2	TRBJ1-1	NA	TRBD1	TGTGCCAGCAGCGACCGGGACAGGGGACGAGGTTACACTGAAGCTTTCTTT	CASSDRDRGRGYTEAFF
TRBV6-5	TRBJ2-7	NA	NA	TGTGCCAGCAGTTACAGGGGTCCAACCTACGAGCAGTACTTC	CASSYRGPTYEQYF
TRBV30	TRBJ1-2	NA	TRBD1	TGTGCCTGGGACGCACTCCGACAGGGGCAGATTTTCGATGATGGCTACACCTTC	CAWDALRQGQIFDDGYTF
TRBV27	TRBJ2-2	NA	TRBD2	TGTGCCAGCAGTCCCTCGGAGCGGGGATACACCGGGGAGCTGTTTTTT	CASSPSERGYTGELFF
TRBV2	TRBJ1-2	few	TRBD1	TGTGCCAGAGGGACAGAACATAACTATGGCTACACCTTC	CARGTEHNYGYTF
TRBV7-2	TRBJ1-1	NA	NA	TGTGCCAGCAGCTTAGGCGGCCGGGGGAGGGAGAAAGCTTTCTTT	CASSLGGRGREKAFF
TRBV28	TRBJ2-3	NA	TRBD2	TGTGCCAGCAGCCCCGGGACTAGCGGGAGGGCCACAGATACGCAGTATTTT	CASSPGTSGRATDTQYF
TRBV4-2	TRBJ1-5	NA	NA	TGTGCCAGCAGCCTTGGGACCGACCATAGCAATCAGCCCCAGCATTTT	CASSLGTDHSNQPQHF
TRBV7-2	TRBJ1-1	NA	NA	TGTGCCAGCAGCCGAGAAGCTTTCTTT	CASSREAFF
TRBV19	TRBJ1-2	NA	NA	TGTGCCAGTAGTATAGCGGACAGCAACTATGGCTACACCTTC	CASSIADSNYGYTF
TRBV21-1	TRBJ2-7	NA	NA	TGTGCCAGCAGCAAAGCGGCAGGGGGTTCCTACGAGCAGTACTTC	CASSKAAGGSYEQYF
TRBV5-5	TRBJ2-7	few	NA	TGTGCCAGCAGCTTGGAGGGTAGAGGATCCTACGAGCAGTACTTC	CASSLEGRGSYEQYF
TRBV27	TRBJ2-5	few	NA	TGTGCCAGCAGTGGCCAAGAGACCCAGTACTTC	CASSGQETQYF
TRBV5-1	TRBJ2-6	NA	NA	TGCGCCAGCAGCTTGCAAGGACGAAGCTCTGGGGCCAACGTCCTGACTTTC	CASSLQGRSSGANVLTF
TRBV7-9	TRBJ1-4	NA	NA	TGTGCCAGCAGCCGCCCCTCCGGGATAGGTGAAAAACTGTTTTTT	CASSRPSGIGEKLFF
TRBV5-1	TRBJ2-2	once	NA	TGCGCCAGCAGAACTCCCGGGACCTTTAACACCGGGGAGCTGTTTTTT	CASRTPGTFNTGELFF
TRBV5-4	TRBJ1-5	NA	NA	TGTGCCAGCAGCTTGCGGCGGACTGGGGACAATCAGCCCCAGCATTTT	CASSLRRTGDNQPQHF
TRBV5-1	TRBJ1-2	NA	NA	TGCGCCAGCAGCTTGGGGGAAGCAGGTGGCTACACCTTC	CASSLGEAGGYTF
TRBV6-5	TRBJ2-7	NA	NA	TGTGCCAGCAGTTACGGATTCTCCTACGAGCAGTACTTC	CASSYGFSYEQYF
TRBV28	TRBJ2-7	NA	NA	TGTGCCAGCACTACACTGTTCAAGCCCTACGAGCAGTACTTC	CASTTLFKPYEQYF
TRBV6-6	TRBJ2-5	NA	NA	TGTGCCAGCAGTAGGGACTTAGAAGAGACCCAGTACTTC	CASSRDLEETQYF
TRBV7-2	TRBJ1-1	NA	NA	TGTGCCAGCAGCTTAGAGTCCCGTACTATGAACACTGAAGCTTTCTTT	CASSLESRTMNTEAFF
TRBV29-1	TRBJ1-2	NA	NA	TGCAGCGTTGAAGGGGAGCCCGATCGCAGATTTCGTGGTAACTATGGCTACACCTTC	CSVEGEPDRRFRGNYGYTF
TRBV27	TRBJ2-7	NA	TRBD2	TGTGCCAGCAGTTTATTGGACAGAAGACTAGCGGGAGGGCCCGAGCAGTACTTC	CASSLLDRRLAGGPEQYF
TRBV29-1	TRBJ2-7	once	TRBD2	TGCAGCGTTGGGTACAGCGGGAGTGAGCAGTACTTC	CSVGYSGSEQYF
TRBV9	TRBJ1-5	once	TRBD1	TGTGCCAGCAGCCGGACAGGGTTGTATCAGCCCCAGCATTTT	CASSRTGLYQPQHF
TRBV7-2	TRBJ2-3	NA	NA	TGTGCCAGCAGCTTATGGTGGACAGTCCCTGAGGGAGATACGCAGTATTTT	CASSLWWTVPEGDTQYF
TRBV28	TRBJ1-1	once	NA	TGTGCCAGCAGTTTATGGGGTCGGGAGATAGCGAGGCCTGAAGCTTTCTTT	CASSLWGREIARPEAFF
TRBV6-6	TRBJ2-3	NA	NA	TGTGCCAGCAGTTCGCAGAGAGCAGATACGCAGTATTTT	CASSSQRADTQYF
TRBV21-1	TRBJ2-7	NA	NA	TGTGCCAGCAGCCCCCGGGACAGGGGTTACGAGCAGTACTTC	CASSPRDRGYEQYF
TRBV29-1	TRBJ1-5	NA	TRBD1	TGCAGCGTTGCCGGGACAGGGGCTGATCAGCCCCAGCATTTT	CSVAGTGADQPQHF
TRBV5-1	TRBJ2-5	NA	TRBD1	TGCGCCAGCAGCTTGGTTGGACAGGCCAAAGGGTTTCGCGAGACCCAGTACTTC	CASSLVGQAKGFRETQYF
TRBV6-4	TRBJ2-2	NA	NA	TGTGCCAGCAGTGACAGGCAGAGCTCCCACCCCATACCCTCGAACACCGGGGAGCTGTTTTTT	CASSDRQSSHPIPSNTGELFF
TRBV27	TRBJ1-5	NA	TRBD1	TGTGCCGCCAGGGGGCAGGGAGGTCAGCCCCAGCATTTT	CAARGQGGQPQHF
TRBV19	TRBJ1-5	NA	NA	TGTGCCAGTAGTATGGGGAGGTATAGCAATCAGCCCCAGCATTTT	CASSMGRYSNQPQHF
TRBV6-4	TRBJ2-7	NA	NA	TGTGCCAGCACCGAGAGGACGAGCTCCTACGAGCAGTACTTC	CASTERTSSYEQYF
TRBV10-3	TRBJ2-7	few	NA	TGTGCCATCAGTGAGGGGCTACGCTACGAGCAGTACTTC	CAISEGLRYEQYF
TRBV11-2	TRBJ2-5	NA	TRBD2	TGTGCCAGCAGTACCGGGACTAGACAAGAGACCCAGTACTTC	CASSTGTRQETQYF
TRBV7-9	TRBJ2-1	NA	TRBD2	TGTGCCAGCAGCTTTCTAGCGGAGAGGGAGGAGCAGTTCTTC	CASSFLAEREEQFF
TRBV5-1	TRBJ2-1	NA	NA	TGCGCCAGCAGCTCGCCGGCTCAGGAGAATGAGCAGTTCTTC	CASSSPAQENEQFF
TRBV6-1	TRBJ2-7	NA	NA	TGTGCCAGCAGTGAAATGGGGGATCCGTACTTC	CASSEMGDPYF
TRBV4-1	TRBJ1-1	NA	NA	TGCGCCAGCAGCCAAGATCCCACCGAAGGGAACACTGAAGCTTTCTTT	CASSQDPTEGNTEAFF
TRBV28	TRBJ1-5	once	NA	TGTGCCAGCAGTTTAAAGGGTCTTAATCAGCCCCAGCATTTT	CASSLKGLNQPQHF
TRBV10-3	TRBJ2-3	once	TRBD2	TGTGCCATCAGTGAGAATAGGGCGGGAGGGCCTTCAGATACGCAGTATTTT	CAISENRAGGPSDTQYF